The rows below give T cell receptor beta chains drawn from one sample of a study of T cell changes during pregnancy in multiple sclerosis. The table came from immunoSEQ multiplex PCR; TCRdb's copy has only in-frame clones and leaves some out. The repertoire holds about 22,000 clones, with 90% to 95% as singletons. The sequencing here drew on CD8+ T cells from peripheral blood mononuclear cells, taken in the third trimester of pregnancy. These receptors were taken from a female donor with multiple sclerosis, enrolled in a pregnancy study. Both conserved end residues are part of each CDR3. Clone size is stated in some rows and not others, as once, few, many or a class when expanded.

TRBJ1-5 | - | TRBV15 | CATSRDLGGGQPQHF
TRBJ2-7 | - | TRBV7-9 | CASSPNGQGGFEQYF
TRBJ2-7 | - | TRBV28 | CASSLTGRREQYF
TRBJ1-1 | - | TRBV7-2 | CASSLGQNTEAFF
TRBJ2-1 | - | TRBV15 | CATSSPAGGWGNEQFF
TRBJ1-2 | - | TRBV28 | CASSPRTGGSYGYTF
TRBJ2-1 | - | TRBV5-4 | CASRILAGEFNEQFF
TRBJ2-1 | - | TRBV4-2 | CASSWGSSDEQFF
TRBJ2-7 | - | TRBV15 | CATSTLKLTSESSYEQYF
TRBJ2-2 | - | TRBV29-1 | CSVLWTGRQTGELFF
TRBJ1-1 | few | TRBV4-3 | CASSQVRATEAFF
TRBJ2-1 | - | TRBV4-1 | CASSQGLDSYNEQFF
TRBJ1-5 | - | TRBV30 | CAWSVESNQPQHF
TRBJ2-1 | - | TRBV7-3 | CASSSTVLQGRSYNEQFF
TRBJ1-4 | - | TRBV9 | CASSVGTIFNEKLFF
TRBJ1-5 | - | TRBV5-1 | CASSPNGGAWELSNQPQHF
TRBJ1-2 | once | TRBV9 | CASSVGRETFWGYTF
TRBJ2-5 | once | TRBV7-9 | CASTRLSGSQETQYF
TRBJ1-1 | - | TRBV2 | CATVKGDTEAFF
- | - | TRBV19 | CASSPNGGQWYEQYF
TRBJ2-7 | - | TRBV10-3 | CAISESAGGYEQYF
TRBJ1-5 | - | TRBV7-8 | CASSFLPWTGGLSNQPQHF
TRBJ2-2 | once | TRBV15 | CATSRGGGLTGELFF
TRBJ2-1 | - | TRBV29-1 | CSVLRGSGRMDNEQFF
TRBJ2-1 | - | TRBV27 | CASSFTGYNEQFF
TRBJ2-7 | - | TRBV9 | CASSVGAGAGYEQYF
TRBJ2-1 | - | TRBV6-5 | CASSFQSAGTNNEQFF
TRBJ1-1 | - | TRBV12-5 | CASGLDPQGGTEAFF